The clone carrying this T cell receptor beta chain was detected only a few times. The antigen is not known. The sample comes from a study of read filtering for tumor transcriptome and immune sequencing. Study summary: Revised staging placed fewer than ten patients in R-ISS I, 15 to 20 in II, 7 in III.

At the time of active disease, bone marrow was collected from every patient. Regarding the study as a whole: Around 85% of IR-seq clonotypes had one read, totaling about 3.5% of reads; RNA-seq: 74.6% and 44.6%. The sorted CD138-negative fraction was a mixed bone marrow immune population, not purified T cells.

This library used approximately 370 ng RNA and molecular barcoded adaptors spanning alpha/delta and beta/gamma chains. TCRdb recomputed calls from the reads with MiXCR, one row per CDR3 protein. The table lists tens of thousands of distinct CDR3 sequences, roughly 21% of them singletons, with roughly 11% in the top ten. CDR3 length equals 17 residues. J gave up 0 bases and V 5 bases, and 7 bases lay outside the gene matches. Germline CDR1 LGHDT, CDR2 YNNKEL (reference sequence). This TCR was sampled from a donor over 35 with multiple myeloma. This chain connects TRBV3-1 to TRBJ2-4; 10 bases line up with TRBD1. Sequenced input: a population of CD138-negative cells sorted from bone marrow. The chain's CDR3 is CASSGRDRGLAKNIQYF. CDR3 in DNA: TGTGCCAGCAGCGGAAGGGACAGGGGACTAGCCAAAAACATTCAGTACTTC.